The 14 T cell receptor beta chains presented below share a single source sample, sequenced in a study of T cell changes during pregnancy in multiple sclerosis. Profiled with immunoSEQ multiplex PCR; TCRdb holds only in-frame clones, not every one. Among tens of thousands of clones listed, over 75% were seen once. The input for sequencing was CD4+ T cells from peripheral blood mononuclear cells, taken before pregnancy. The receptors come from a female donor with multiple sclerosis, enrolled in a pregnancy study.

This chain links TRBV11-2 with TRBJ2-5; D possibly corresponds to TRBD1 (6 bases). There are 15 residues in the CDR3. Trimming cost V 4 bases and J 2 bases, with 14 bases left between them. The V gene's germline CDR1 is SGHAT and CDR2 FQNNGV. The CDR3 nucleotides read TGTGCCAGCAGCTACTACGGACAGAAGCAAGAGACCCAGTACTTC. Its protein product is CASSYYGQKQETQYF.

This chain uses TRBV5-4 with TRBJ2-7; TRBD2 agrees at 7 bases. Per germline, CDR1 SGHNT and CDR2 YYREEE (reference sequence). J was trimmed by 2 bases and V by 4 bases; bases with no gene match: 9. This CDR3 region has 15 residues. CDR3 sequence reads: CASSRRASGAYEQYF. The DNA of the CDR3 is TGTGCCAGCAGCCGGAGGGCTAGCGGAGCCTACGAGCAGTACTTC.

This clone occurred once. This sequence joins TRBV2 and TRBJ1-2, with TRBD1 matching 11 bases. Unmatched junction bases numbered 9, after V lost 6 bases and J lost 6 bases. CDR3 length: 15 amino acids. Germline V CDR1 and CDR2: SNHLY, FYNNEI. CDR3 amino acids: CASRDNRDRGNGYTF. CDR3 nucleotides: TGTGCCAGCAGAGATAACCGGGACAGGGGGAATGGCTACACCTTC.

This clone was counted once. The CDR3: CASTVTGTNSPLHF. As DNA, the CDR3 is TGTGCCAGTACTGTGACAGGGACCAATTCACCCCTCCACTTT. The rearrangement joins TRBV19 to TRBJ1-6; TRBD1 matches at 7 bases. The V segment lost 7 bases and the J segment 7 bases; nucleotides outside the gene matches: 7. Germline CDR1 reads LNHDA; CDR2 reads SQIVND (reference sequence). The CDR3 sequence is 14 residues long.

The chain uses TRBV15 and TRBJ2-2, with D hard to call. This CDR3 spans 14 amino acids. The V and J ends lost 4 bases and 5 bases respectively, with 11 bases between them. The germline V gene has CDR1 LNHNV and CDR2 YYDKDF (reference sequence). The CDR3 protein is CATSTSIWTGELFF. The CDR3 nucleotides are TGTGCCACCAGCACCTCTATTTGGACCGGGGAGCTGTTTTTT.

This chain connects TRBV5-1 to TRBJ1-2, with D perhaps TRBD1 (5 bases). V was shortened by 1 base and J by 8 bases, with 15 bases between the two germline ends. The germline CDR1 and CDR2 sequences are SGHRS and YFSETQ. This CDR3 comprises 14 residues. The CDR3 protein is CASSLLGREAGYTF. CDR3 DNA: TGCGCCAGCAGCTTGTTGGGCAGGGAGGCCGGCTACACCTTC.

The chain carries TRBV5-1 and TRBJ1-2; a weak D match, TRBD1 (5 bases). This CDR3 is 14 amino acids long. CDR1 and CDR2 (germline): SGHRS, YFSETQ. V was shortened by 2 bases and J by 2 bases, with 10 bases between the two germline ends. This CDR3 is CASSFGGANYGYTF. For the CDR3, the DNA is TGCGCCAGCAGCTTTGGAGGGGCCAACTATGGCTACACCTTC.

The rearrangement joins TRBV10-3 to TRBJ1-2, with 7 nucleotides matching TRBD1. CDR1 and CDR2 from the germline V gene are ENHRY and SYGVKD. V lost 9 bases, J lost 7 bases, and 8 bases stayed unmatched. This CDR3 region has 12 residues. CDR3 coding DNA: TGTGCCATGGGGATAGGGGGCGGTGGCTACACCTTC. This sequence encodes CAMGIGGGGYTF.

The chain carries TRBV6-5 and TRBJ1-1; 9 bases line up with TRBD1. Germline-derived CDR1 and CDR2 are MNHEY and SVGAGI. V lost 1 base, J lost 10 bases, and 13 bases stayed unmatched. There are 16 residues in the CDR3. The CDR3 DNA reads TGTGCCAGCAGTTACTTAAACACCGGGACAGGGAAGGCAGCTTTCTTT. Its protein is CASSYLNTGTGKAAFF.

V usage is TRBV18 and J usage is TRBJ1-1, with D possibly being TRBD1 (6 bases). CDR3 length: 15 residues. Germline values: CDR1 KGHSH, CDR2 LQKENI. Trimming shortened V by 5 bases and J by 1 base, and 14 bases separated the two germline ends. The CDR3 loop reads CASSAQQGTNTEAFF. The CDR3 DNA sequence: TGTGCCAGCTCAGCGCAACAGGGTACGAACACTGAAGCTTTCTTT.

A note on this clone: Its ends do not fully match the called genes, so a read error is possible. The V gene is TRBV5-8, the J gene TRBJ1-2; unclear D gene. CDR1 and CDR2 (germline): SGHTS, YDEGEE. The CDR3 has 9 amino acids. For the CDR3, the DNA is TGTGCCAGCAGCTTGGTGGCTCTTTTC. This codes for CASSLVALF.

The V and J genes are TRBV7-2 and TRBJ1-3; tentatively, D is TRBD1 (5 bases). This CDR3 comprises 13 residues. Trimming removed 4 bases at V and 6 bases at J, with 10 bases between. Looked up from germline, CDR1 is SGHTA and CDR2 is FQGNSA. For the CDR3, the DNA is TGTGCCAGCAGCTGGGGGGAAACAAACACCATATATTTT. This codes for CASSWGETNTIYF.

The chain employs TRBV6-1 and TRBJ2-7, with 10 bases aligning to TRBD1. V was pared by 4 bases and J by 2 bases, with 5 bases of the junction left unmatched. This CDR3 spans 15 amino acids. From germline, CDR1 is MNHNS and CDR2 SASEGT. Here the CDR3 DNA reads TGTGCCAGCAGTGGATCCGGGACAGGGGCCTACGAGCAGTACTTC. This sequence encodes CASSGSGTGAYEQYF.

The chain has TRBV6-5 and TRBJ2-3; D remains unclear. Trimming stripped 5 bases from V and 4 bases from J, with 4 bases between. Germline V gene data show CDR1 as MNHEY and CDR2 as SVGAGI. The CDR3 is 11 residues long. The CDR3: CASSIADTQYF. The CDR3 coding sequence is TGTGCCAGCAGTATCGCAGATACGCAGTATTTT.